Below are 8 T cell receptor beta chains sequenced from a single sample in a study of blood T cell repertoires in COVID-19. Method: immunoSEQ multiplex PCR; TCRdb's copy keeps in-frame clones and lacks some. Of approximately 130,000 clones in the sample, approximately 84% were seen once. Sequencing was carried out using peripheral blood. These receptors were taken from a human donor in a cohort sampled during active COVID-19.

Ten or more counts support this clone. V gene TRBV7-9 combines with J gene TRBJ1-5; D gene unclear. With 6 bases removed from V and 0 bases from J, the gap between germline ends came to 3 bases. This CDR3 has 12 residues. CDR1 and CDR2 from the germline V gene are SEHNR and FQNEAQ (reference sequence). The CDR3 sequence: CASSHSNQPQHF. DNA of the CDR3: TGTGCCAGCAGTCATAGCAATCAGCCCCAGCATTTT.

The V call is TRBV19, the J call TRBJ2-3, with TRBD2 matching 15 bases. The germline CDR1 and CDR2 sequences are LNHDA and SQIVND (reference sequence). V was pared by 1 base and J by 2 bases, with 1 base of the junction left unmatched. This CDR3 contains 17 residues. CDR3 sequence reads: CASSIGTSGGVTDTQYF. The CDR3 DNA reads as TGTGCCAGTAGTATAGGGACTAGCGGGGGGGTCACAGATACGCAGTATTTT. The entire variable domain, with the rest obtained from reference TRBV19 and TRBJ2-3, is as follows: DGGITQSPKYLFRKEGQNVTLSCEQNLNHDAMYWYRQDPGQGLRLIYYSQIVNDFQKGDIAEGYSVSREKKESFPLTVTSAQKNPTAFYLCASSIGTSGGVTDTQYFGPGTRLTVL.

The genes are TRBV19 and TRBJ2-7, with D tentatively TRBD2 (6 bases). Germline V lookup: CDR1 LNHDA, CDR2 SQIVND (reference sequence). V lost 2 bases, J lost 1 base, and 6 bases lay in between. CDR3 length equals 13 residues. This CDR3 is CASSIRESYEQYF. The CDR3 region has the DNA TGTGCCAGTAGTATACGGGAGTCCTACGAGCAGTACTTC.

The V call is TRBV27, the J call TRBJ2-2; 9 bases align to TRBD2. Trimming removed 8 bases from V and 5 bases from J; junction bases left unmatched: 12. Looked up from germline, CDR1 is MNHEY and CDR2 is SMNVEV (reference sequence). The CDR3 loop spans 16 amino acids. The CDR3 bases are TGTGCCAGCCGGCAGGGGACTAGCAGGTGGACCGGGGAGCTGTTTTTT. Amino acids: CASRQGTSRWTGELFF.

V and J are TRBV3-1 (or the pseudogene TRBV3-2) and TRBJ2-1; a possible D gene is TRBD2 (5 bases). The CDR3 totals 17 residues. The V gene's germline CDR1 is LGHDT and CDR2 YNNKEL (reference sequence). V lost 0 bases to trimming and J lost 8 bases, with 20 bases between them. CDR3 region: CASSQDLSGTGYDEQFF. The CDR3 bases are TGTGCCAGCAGCCAAGATCTGTCGGGAACTGGGTACGATGAGCAGTTCTTC.

This chain connects TRBV6-6 to TRBJ1-6, with 7 bases matching TRBD1. The V segment lost 4 bases and the J segment 7 bases; nucleotides outside the gene matches: 10. Germline CDR1 MNHNY, CDR2 SVGAGI (reference sequence). CDR3 length: 16 residues. Here the CDR3 reads CASSSSTGSGNSPLHF. The CDR3 bases are TGTGCCAGCAGTTCCTCGACAGGGTCGGGAAATTCACCCCTCCACTTT.

The chain joins TRBV9 to TRBJ1-5, with D perhaps TRBD1 (6 bases). V was shortened by 3 bases and J by 6 bases, with 16 bases between the two germline ends. Germline CDR1 reads SGDLS; CDR2 reads YYNGEE. The CDR3 consists of 15 residues. DNA of the CDR3: TGTGCCAGCAGCGAGGGGTGGTCAGGGGTTCAGCCCCAGCATTTT. It translates to CASSEGWSGVQPQHF.

V is TRBV30 and J is TRBJ1-5; D remains unclear. Trimming removed 1 base from V and 3 bases from J, with 10 bases in between. Germline-derived CDR1 and CDR2 are GTSNPN and SVGIG (reference sequence). The CDR3 extends over 14 amino acids. In nucleotides, the CDR3 is TGTGCCTGGAGTGGAGGCGCCCCCAATCAGCCCCAGCATTTT. The encoded protein is CAWSGGAPNQPQHF.